The source of this TCR beta chain is a study of T cell responses to AZD1222 COVID-19 vaccine. About the research overall: Second doses were pooled across both intervals (about 4 or about 12 weeks). General study points: Targets within unmutated variant regions were reportedly found for nearly half of spike-specific TCRs.

A note on this clone: Antigen specificity is unknown.

The assay was immunoSEQ multiplex PCR, and TCRdb's table has in-frame clones only and misses some. The sample yields tens of thousands of clones, 80% to 85% seen once. Sequencing was performed on peripheral blood, taken on day 0 of AZD1222 vaccination. The TCR was taken from an adult in good health.

CDR3 nucleotides: TGTGCCAGCAGTTTGCCTCGGGTCTGGACTAGCGGGAGGGCCGGGTCCAAAAACATTCAGTACTTC. Its translation is CASSLPRVWTSGRAGSKNIQYF. V and J are TRBV28 and TRBJ2-4; the match to TRBD2 covers 15 bases. Looked up from germline, CDR1 is MDHEN and CDR2 is SYDVKM. The CDR3 sequence is 22 residues long. With V trimmed by 3 bases and J by 2 bases, 17 bases remained unmatched.